The rows below give T cell receptor beta chains drawn from one sample of a study of blood T cell repertoires in COVID-19. TCRdb keeps only in-frame clones here, not all; method: immunoSEQ multiplex PCR. The sample yields about 130,000 clones, around 90% seen once. Sequencing input: peripheral blood. The receptors come from a man in his fifties or sixties with COVID-19, enrolled during active disease. The CDR3 runs from the conserved cysteine through the conserved F or W. A D gene is named only where the DNA matches it firmly. The listing skips clone size in some rows; elsewhere it reads once, few, many or a size class.

abundance: medium-sized; j_gene: TRBJ2-1; d_gene: TRBD2; v_gene: TRBV4-1; CDR3aa: CASSQELAGTRGYEQFF; CDR3nt: TGCGCCAGCAGCCAAGAACTAGCGGGCACGAGGGGATATGAGCAGTTCTTC
abundance: -; j_gene: TRBJ1-5; d_gene: -; v_gene: TRBV7-2; CDR3aa: CASSPPGGAGRNQPQHF; CDR3nt: TGTGCCAGCAGCCCCCCGGGAGGGGCAGGTCGGAATCAGCCCCAGCATTTT
abundance: -; j_gene: TRBJ1-6; d_gene: TRBD1; v_gene: TRBV5-5; CDR3aa: CASSPGTGGGSPLHF; CDR3nt: TGTGCCAGCAGTCCCGGGACAGGGGGCGGTTCACCCCTCCACTTT
abundance: -; j_gene: TRBJ1-2; d_gene: TRBD1; v_gene: TRBV30; CDR3aa: CAWSAWTGGWLDGYTF; CDR3nt: TGTGCCTGGAGCGCATGGACAGGGGGCTGGTTAGATGGCTACACCTTC
abundance: -; j_gene: TRBJ2-1; d_gene: TRBD2; v_gene: TRBV11-2; CDR3aa: CASSPRLAGGSYNEQFF; CDR3nt: TGTGCCAGCAGCCCCCGACTAGCGGGAGGCTCCTACAATGAGCAGTTCTTC
abundance: -; j_gene: TRBJ1-2; d_gene: TRBD1; v_gene: TRBV4-1; CDR3aa: CASSQAVTTGGSGYTF; CDR3nt: TGCGCCAGCAGCCAGGCCGTAACGACAGGGGGCAGTGGCTACACCTTC
abundance: -; j_gene: TRBJ2-1; d_gene: TRBD1; v_gene: TRBV5-4; CDR3aa: CASSFRDRDYNEQFF; CDR3nt: TGTGCCAGCAGCTTTAGGGACAGGGACTACAATGAGCAGTTCTTC
abundance: -; j_gene: TRBJ2-1; d_gene: -; v_gene: TRBV4-1; CDR3aa: CASSRQQGREQFF; CDR3nt: TGCGCCAGCAGCCGTCAACAGGGCCGTGAGCAGTTCTTC
abundance: -; j_gene: TRBJ1-1; d_gene: -; v_gene: TRBV4-2; CDR3aa: CASSQTGQSNTEAFF; CDR3nt: TGTGCCAGCAGCCAAACGGGACAATCGAACACTGAAGCTTTCTTT
abundance: -; j_gene: TRBJ2-2; d_gene: TRBD1; v_gene: TRBV27; CDR3aa: CASSLGQGSGELFF; CDR3nt: TGTGCCAGCAGTTTGGGACAGGGAAGCGGGGAGCTGTTTTTT
abundance: -; j_gene: TRBJ1-6; d_gene: -; v_gene: TRBV19; CDR3aa: CASSIDGTLRSPLHF; CDR3nt: TGTGCCAGTAGTATAGATGGGACACTGCGTTCACCCCTCCACTTT
abundance: few; j_gene: TRBJ1-4; d_gene: -; v_gene: TRBV5-1; CDR3aa: CASSPGEGEDEKLFF; CDR3nt: TGCGCCAGCAGCCCCGGGGAAGGGGAGGATGAAAAACTGTTTTTT
abundance: -; j_gene: TRBJ2-3; d_gene: TRBD1; v_gene: TRBV28; CDR3aa: CASSTGQGADTQYF; CDR3nt: TGTGCCAGCAGTACGGGACAGGGGGCAGATACGCAGTATTTT
abundance: -; j_gene: TRBJ2-1; d_gene: TRBD2; v_gene: TRBV28; CDR3aa: CASRLGGASAGSSYNEQFF; CDR3nt: TGTGCCAGCAGATTGGGCGGGGCCTCAGCGGGGAGCTCCTACAATGAGCAGTTCTTC
abundance: -; j_gene: TRBJ2-5; d_gene: -; v_gene: TRBV19; CDR3aa: CASSTSNREPGTQYF; CDR3nt: TGTGCCAGTAGTACCTCCAACCGGGAGCCAGGGACCCAGTACTTC
abundance: few; j_gene: TRBJ1-6; d_gene: TRBD1; v_gene: TRBV20-1; CDR3aa: CSAPDRDRSLF; CDR3nt: TGCAGTGCTCCCGACCGGGACAGGTCCCTCTTT
abundance: -; j_gene: TRBJ1-4; d_gene: -; v_gene: TRBV19; CDR3aa: CASGRGANEKLFF; CDR3nt: TGTGCTAGTGGGAGGGGTGCTAATGAAAAACTGTTTTTT
abundance: -; j_gene: TRBJ2-2; d_gene: TRBD2; v_gene: TRBV9; CDR3aa: CASSVVNSGRAGTGELFF; CDR3nt: TGTGCCAGCAGCGTAGTGAATAGCGGGAGGGCCGGGACCGGGGAGCTGTTTTTT
abundance: -; j_gene: TRBJ1-1; d_gene: -; v_gene: TRBV5-1; CDR3aa: CASSLQEGNTEAFF; CDR3nt: TGCGCCAGCAGCTTACAAGAGGGGAACACTGAAGCTTTCTTT
abundance: few; j_gene: TRBJ2-3; d_gene: TRBD2; v_gene: TRBV19; CDR3aa: CASIPAGGVGTDTQYF; CDR3nt: TGTGCCAGTATACCAGCGGGAGGGGTTGGCACAGATACGCAGTATTTT
abundance: -; j_gene: TRBJ2-1; d_gene: TRBD1; v_gene: TRBV24-1; CDR3aa: CATSESTGSNYNEQFF; CDR3nt: TGTGCCACCAGTGAATCGACAGGGTCGAACTACAATGAGCAGTTCTTC
abundance: once; j_gene: TRBJ2-6; d_gene: -; v_gene: TRBV3-1/TRBV3-2; CDR3aa: CASSPIGASGANVLTF; CDR3nt: TGTGCCAGCAGCCCCATTGGGGCCTCTGGGGCCAACGTCCTGACTTTC
abundance: once; j_gene: TRBJ1-1; d_gene: -; v_gene: TRBV6-5; CDR3aa: CASSYHDRNTEAFF; CDR3nt: TGTGCCAGCAGTTACCACGACAGGAACACTGAAGCTTTCTTT
abundance: -; j_gene: TRBJ1-1; d_gene: -; v_gene: TRBV7-3; CDR3aa: CASRSGLNTEAFF; CDR3nt: TGTGCCAGCAGAAGCGGATTGAACACTGAAGCTTTCTTT
abundance: -; j_gene: TRBJ1-4; d_gene: -; v_gene: TRBV30; CDR3aa: CAWSAGGLGKLFF; CDR3nt: TGTGCCTGGAGTGCGGGGGGACTTGGAAAACTGTTTTTT
abundance: -; j_gene: TRBJ2-1; d_gene: TRBD2; v_gene: TRBV4-1; CDR3aa: CASSQVRLAAANEQFF; CDR3nt: TGCGCCAGCAGCCAAGTTAGACTAGCGGCGGCCAATGAGCAGTTCTTC
abundance: -; j_gene: TRBJ1-1; d_gene: TRBD1; v_gene: TRBV4-1; CDR3aa: CASSQADRVGGAFF; CDR3nt: TGCGCCAGCAGCCAGGCAGACAGGGTTGGGGGAGCTTTCTTT
abundance: once; j_gene: TRBJ2-7; d_gene: -; v_gene: TRBV18; CDR3aa: CASSPFVFAGSSYEQYF; CDR3nt: TGTGCCAGCTCACCCTTCGTATTTGCGGGCAGCTCCTACGAGCAGTACTTC
abundance: -; j_gene: TRBJ2-1; d_gene: TRBD2; v_gene: TRBV25-1; CDR3aa: CASAQAGLYNEQFF; CDR3nt: TGTGCCAGCGCCCAAGCGGGACTCTACAATGAGCAGTTCTTC
abundance: once; j_gene: TRBJ1-5; d_gene: -; v_gene: TRBV27; CDR3aa: CASSLYPPRGSNQPQHF; CDR3nt: TGTGCCAGCAGTTTATACCCCCCGCGCGGCAGCAATCAGCCCCAGCATTTT
abundance: -; j_gene: TRBJ2-1; d_gene: -; v_gene: TRBV27; CDR3aa: CASSFMGAFYNEQFF; CDR3nt: TGTGCCAGCAGTTTCATGGGGGCCTTCTACAATGAGCAGTTCTTC
abundance: -; j_gene: TRBJ2-5; d_gene: -; v_gene: TRBV4-1; CDR3aa: CASSQGGTYQETQYF; CDR3nt: TGCGCCAGCAGCCAGGGCGGGACGTACCAAGAGACCCAGTACTTC
abundance: -; j_gene: TRBJ2-7; d_gene: TRBD2; v_gene: TRBV7-3; CDR3aa: CASSTRTSGPYEQYF; CDR3nt: TGTGCCAGCAGCACCCGGACTAGCGGCCCCTACGAGCAGTACTTC
abundance: -; j_gene: TRBJ1-1; d_gene: -; v_gene: TRBV12-3/TRBV12-4; CDR3aa: CASNRERNTEAFF; CDR3nt: TGTGCCAGCAACAGGGAGAGGAACACTGAAGCTTTCTTT
abundance: -; j_gene: TRBJ2-5; d_gene: -; v_gene: TRBV3-1/TRBV3-2; CDR3aa: CASSQLGARGETQYF; CDR3nt: TGTGCCAGCAGCCAATTGGGGGCGCGGGGGGAGACCCAGTACTTC
abundance: -; j_gene: TRBJ1-1; d_gene: -; v_gene: TRBV19; CDR3aa: CASSIIRAGTEAFF; CDR3nt: TGTGCCAGTAGTATTATCAGGGCGGGAACTGAAGCTTTCTTT
abundance: -; j_gene: TRBJ2-7; d_gene: -; v_gene: TRBV7-4; CDR3aa: CASSSWGQAPSYEQYF; CDR3nt: TGTGCCAGCAGCTCATGGGGACAAGCCCCCTCCTACGAGCAGTACTTC
abundance: few; j_gene: TRBJ1-1; d_gene: -; v_gene: TRBV6-6; CDR3aa: CASSWGGQTEAFF; CDR3nt: TGTGCCAGCAGTTGGGGGGGTCAGACTGAAGCTTTCTTT
abundance: -; j_gene: TRBJ1-2; d_gene: -; v_gene: TRBV19; CDR3aa: CASTSGTTSNYGYTF; CDR3nt: TGTGCCAGTACGTCCGGGACAACCTCTAACTATGGCTACACCTTC
abundance: -; j_gene: TRBJ2-7; d_gene: -; v_gene: TRBV28; CDR3aa: CASSTAWGGASYEQYF; CDR3nt: TGTGCCAGCAGTACCGCCTGGGGAGGCGCCTCCTACGAGCAGTACTTC
abundance: -; j_gene: TRBJ2-7; d_gene: TRBD1; v_gene: TRBV27; CDR3aa: CASSPRSGTGDNEQYF; CDR3nt: TGTGCCAGCAGTCCACGATCCGGGACAGGGGACAACGAGCAGTACTTC
abundance: -; j_gene: TRBJ1-6; d_gene: TRBD1; v_gene: TRBV9; CDR3aa: CASSPSDRGQSPLHF; CDR3nt: TGTGCCAGCAGCCCCTCGGACAGGGGGCAATCACCCCTCCACTTT
abundance: -; j_gene: TRBJ2-7; d_gene: TRBD1; v_gene: TRBV18; CDR3aa: CASSPRQTITGTGSYEQYF; CDR3nt: TGTGCCAGCTCACCACGCCAGACGATCACCGGGACAGGGTCCTACGAGCAGTACTTC
abundance: -; j_gene: TRBJ2-7; d_gene: TRBD2; v_gene: TRBV5-4; CDR3aa: CASSRPSGGRHEQYF; CDR3nt: TGTGCCAGCAGCCGGCCCAGCGGGGGGCGCCACGAGCAGTACTTC
abundance: -; j_gene: TRBJ1-1; d_gene: -; v_gene: TRBV19; CDR3aa: CASSGGGEDTEAFF; CDR3nt: TGTGCCAGTAGTGGCGGGGGGGAAGACACTGAAGCTTTCTTT
abundance: -; j_gene: TRBJ2-1; d_gene: TRBD2; v_gene: TRBV18; CDR3aa: CASSPRTSGSGYNEQFF; CDR3nt: TGTGCCAGCTCCCCAAGGACTAGCGGGAGCGGGTACAATGAGCAGTTCTTC
abundance: -; j_gene: TRBJ2-1; d_gene: TRBD1; v_gene: TRBV19; CDR3aa: CASSMRAGTGERFYNEQFF; CDR3nt: TGTGCCAGTAGTATGAGGGCGGGGACAGGGGAGAGATTTTACAATGAGCAGTTCTTC
abundance: -; j_gene: TRBJ2-6; d_gene: -; v_gene: TRBV6-1; CDR3aa: CASSVTQGPILFGANVLTF; CDR3nt: TGTGCCAGCAGTGTAACGCAGGGTCCAATCCTCTTTGGGGCCAACGTCCTGACTTTC
abundance: -; j_gene: TRBJ2-7; d_gene: -; v_gene: TRBV6-5; CDR3aa: CASSYDQGSYEQYF; CDR3nt: TGTGCCAGCAGTTACGACCAGGGGTCCTACGAGCAGTACTTC
abundance: -; j_gene: TRBJ1-5; d_gene: -; v_gene: TRBV29-1; CDR3aa: CSVGGGADSNQPQHF; CDR3nt: TGCAGCGTTGGGGGCGGGGCAGATAGCAATCAGCCCCAGCATTTT
abundance: -; j_gene: TRBJ2-7; d_gene: TRBD2; v_gene: TRBV6-5; CDR3aa: CASRTSPREQYF; CDR3nt: TGTGCCAGCAGGACTAGCCCGCGTGAGCAGTACTTC
abundance: once; j_gene: TRBJ1-4; d_gene: TRBD1; v_gene: TRBV5-6; CDR3aa: CASSPNPRQGASEKLFF; CDR3nt: TGTGCCAGCAGCCCTAACCCTAGACAGGGGGCTTCAGAAAAACTGTTTTTT
abundance: few; j_gene: TRBJ1-1; d_gene: -; v_gene: TRBV10-3; CDR3aa: CAISESRENTEAFF; CDR3nt: TGTGCCATCAGTGAGTCGAGGGAGAACACTGAAGCTTTCTTT
abundance: -; j_gene: TRBJ2-1; d_gene: -; v_gene: TRBV7-7; CDR3aa: CASSPGQYNEQFF; CDR3nt: TGTGCTAGCAGCCCCGGACAGTACAATGAGCAGTTCTTC